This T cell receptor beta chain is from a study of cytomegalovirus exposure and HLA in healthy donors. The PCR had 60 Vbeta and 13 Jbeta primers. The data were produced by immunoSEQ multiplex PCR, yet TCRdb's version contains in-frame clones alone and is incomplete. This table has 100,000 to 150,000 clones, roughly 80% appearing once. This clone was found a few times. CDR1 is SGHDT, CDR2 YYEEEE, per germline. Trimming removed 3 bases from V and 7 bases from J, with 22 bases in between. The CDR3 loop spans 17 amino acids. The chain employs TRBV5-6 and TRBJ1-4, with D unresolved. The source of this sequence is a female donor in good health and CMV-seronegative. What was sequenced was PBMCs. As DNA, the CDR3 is TGTGCCAGCAGCTACACGGCCGAGCCCACTGGGAGTGAAAAACTGTTTTTT. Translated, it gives CASSYTAEPTGSEKLFF. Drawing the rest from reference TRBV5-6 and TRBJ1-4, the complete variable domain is DAGVTQSPTHLIKTRGQQVTLRCSPKSGHDTVSWYQQALGQGPQFIFQYYEEEERQRGNFPDRFSGHQFPNYSSELNVNALLLGDSALYLCASSYTAEPTGSEKLFFGSGTQLSVL.